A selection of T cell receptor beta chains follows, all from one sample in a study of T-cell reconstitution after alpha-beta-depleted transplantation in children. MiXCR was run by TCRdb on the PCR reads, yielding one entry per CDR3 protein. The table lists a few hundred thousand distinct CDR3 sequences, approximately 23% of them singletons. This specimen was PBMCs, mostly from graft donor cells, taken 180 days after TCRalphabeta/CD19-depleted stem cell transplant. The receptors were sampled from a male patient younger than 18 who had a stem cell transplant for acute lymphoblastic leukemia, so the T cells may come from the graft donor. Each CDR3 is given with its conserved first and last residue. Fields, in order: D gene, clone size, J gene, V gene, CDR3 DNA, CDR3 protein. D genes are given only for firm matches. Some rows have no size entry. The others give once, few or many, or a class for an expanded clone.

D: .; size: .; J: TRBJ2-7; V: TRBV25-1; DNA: TGTGCCAGCAGTGAATATAGGCAGCCAATAAACCAGGGCGAGCAGTACTTC; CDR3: CASSEYRQPINQGEQYF
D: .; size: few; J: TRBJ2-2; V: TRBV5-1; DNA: TGCGCCAGCAGGATGTCTAAAACGAACACCGGGGAGCTGTTTTTT; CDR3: CASRMSKTNTGELFF
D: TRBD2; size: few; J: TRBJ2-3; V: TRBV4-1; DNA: TGCGCCAGCAGCCAAGATATAGCGGGAGGCCAAGATACGCAGTATTTT; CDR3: CASSQDIAGGQDTQYF
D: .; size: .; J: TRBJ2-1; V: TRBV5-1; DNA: TGCGCCAGCAGCTCGGGACGCCTGGGGCTGTACAATGAGCAGTTCTTC; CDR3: CASSSGRLGLYNEQFF
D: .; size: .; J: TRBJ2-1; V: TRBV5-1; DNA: TGCGCCAGCAGCTTGGCCGACGGGGGTCATTCCTACAATGAGCAGTTCTTC; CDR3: CASSLADGGHSYNEQFF
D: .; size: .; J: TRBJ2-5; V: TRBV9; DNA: TGTGCCAGCAGCGGTTATAGGGGGCAAGAGACCCAGTACTTC; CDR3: CASSGYRGQETQYF
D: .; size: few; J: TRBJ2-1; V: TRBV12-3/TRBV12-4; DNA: TGTGCCAGCAGCGCTCGGGGTAAAAGCGGGCAGTTCTTC; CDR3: CASSARGKSGQFF
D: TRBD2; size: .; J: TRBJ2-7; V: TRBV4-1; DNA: TGCGCCAGCAGCCAAGAGGGACTAGCGGGAGGCGAGCAGTACTTC; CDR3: CASSQEGLAGGEQYF
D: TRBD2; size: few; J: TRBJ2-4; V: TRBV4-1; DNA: TGCGCCAGCAGCCAAGAGGGGGGGGGTACCAAAAACATTCAGTACTTC; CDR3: CASSQEGGGTKNIQYF
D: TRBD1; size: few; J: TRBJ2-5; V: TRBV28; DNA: TGTGCCAGCAGTACGAAACAGGGGAGAGCTATATTCGAGACCCAGTACTTC; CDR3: CASSTKQGRAIFETQYF
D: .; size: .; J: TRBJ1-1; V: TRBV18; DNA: TGTGCCAGCTCACCATCGGCGCCCGGCACTGAAGCTTTCTTT; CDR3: CASSPSAPGTEAFF
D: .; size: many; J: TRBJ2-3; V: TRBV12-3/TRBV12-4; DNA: TGTGCCAGCAGTTTCTTGCTTTGGGGTAGCACAGATACGCAGTATTTT; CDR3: CASSFLLWGSTDTQYF
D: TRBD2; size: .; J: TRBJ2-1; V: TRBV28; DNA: TGTGCCAGCAGTTTAGGAATTCCCCCTGGAGCGGGAGTTGGCAATGAGCAGTTCTTC; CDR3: CASSLGIPPGAGVGNEQFF
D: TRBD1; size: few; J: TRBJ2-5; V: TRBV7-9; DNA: TGTGCCAGCAGCTTAGCGGGACAGGGGGTCTGGGAGACCCAGTACTTC; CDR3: CASSLAGQGVWETQYF
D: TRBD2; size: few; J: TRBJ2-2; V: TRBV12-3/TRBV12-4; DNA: TGTGCCAGCAGTTTTCGGGGGGTGAGCACCGGGGAGCTGTTTTTT; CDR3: CASSFRGVSTGELFF
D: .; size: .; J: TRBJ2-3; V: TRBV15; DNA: TGTGCCACCAGCAGAGAAAGGTTCGCGGGCACAGATACGCAGTATTTT; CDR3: CATSRERFAGTDTQYF
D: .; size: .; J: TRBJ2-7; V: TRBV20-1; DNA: TGCAGTGCGACCTCGGGGGACTCCTACGAGCAGTACTTC; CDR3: CSATSGDSYEQYF
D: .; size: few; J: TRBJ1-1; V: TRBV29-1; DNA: TGCAGCGTTGGACAGGACCCCCTGAGGAGCACTGAAGCTTTCTTT; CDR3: CSVGQDPLRSTEAFF
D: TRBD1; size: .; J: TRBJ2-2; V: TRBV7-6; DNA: TGTGCCAGCAGCCCCCGGACAGGGGTGAACACCGGGGAGCTGTTTTTT; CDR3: CASSPRTGVNTGELFF
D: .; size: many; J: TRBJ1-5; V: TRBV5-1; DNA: TGTGCCAGCAGCTTAACAGGGAGCAATCAGCCCCAGCATTTT; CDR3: CASSLTGSNQPQHF
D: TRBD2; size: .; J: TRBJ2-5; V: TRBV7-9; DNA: TGTGCCAGCTTTCTAGCGGGAGGGAAAGAGACCCAGTACTTC; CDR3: CASFLAGGKETQYF
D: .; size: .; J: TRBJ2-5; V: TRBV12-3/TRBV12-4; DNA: TGTGCCAGCAGTTTAGGTACTGGGCTGAAGACCCAGTACTTC; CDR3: CASSLGTGLKTQYF
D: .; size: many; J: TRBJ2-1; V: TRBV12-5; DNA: TGTGCTAGTGGTTTTAGGGGGACCAATGAGCAGTTCTTC; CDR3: CASGFRGTNEQFF
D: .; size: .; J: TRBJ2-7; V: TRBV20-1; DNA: TGCAGTGCTCAGACTAGACAGAGGTCCTACGAGCAGTACTTC; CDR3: CSAQTRQRSYEQYF
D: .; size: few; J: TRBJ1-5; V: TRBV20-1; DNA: TGCAGTGCTAGAAACAGCTTCAATCAGCCCCAGCATTTT; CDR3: CSARNSFNQPQHF
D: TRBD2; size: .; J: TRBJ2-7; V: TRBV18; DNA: TGTGCCAGCTCACCGGCGGCGGGGGGGCACGAGCAGTACTTC; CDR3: CASSPAAGGHEQYF
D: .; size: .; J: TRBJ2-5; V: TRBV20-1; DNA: TGCAGTGCTAGTCCCCGATACCAAGAGACCCAGTACTTC; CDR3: CSASPRYQETQYF
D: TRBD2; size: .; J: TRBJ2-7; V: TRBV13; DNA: TGTGCCAGCAGCTTAGGTGGACTAGCGAGGTACGAGCAGTACTTC; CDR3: CASSLGGLARYEQYF
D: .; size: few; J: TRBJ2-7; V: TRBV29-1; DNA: TGCAGCGCCCGGGGACCGTTTAGTAACTACGAGCAGTACTTC; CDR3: CSARGPFSNYEQYF
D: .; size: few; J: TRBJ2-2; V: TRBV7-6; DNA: TGTGCCAGCAGCCTGAGACCAAGGTCGATGTCGAACACCGGGGAGCTGTTTTTT; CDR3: CASSLRPRSMSNTGELFF
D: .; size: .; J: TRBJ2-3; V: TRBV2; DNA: TGTGCCAGCAGGGCGGCTCCTACAGATACGCAGTATTTT; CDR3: CASRAAPTDTQYF
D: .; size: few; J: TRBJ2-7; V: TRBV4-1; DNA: TGCGCCAGCAGCCCCGGACTATTCCCCTACGAGCAGTACTTC; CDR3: CASSPGLFPYEQYF
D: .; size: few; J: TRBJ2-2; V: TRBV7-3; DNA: TGTGCCAGCAGCTTAAGTTCCGCGGGACGCGGGGAGCTGTTTTTT; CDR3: CASSLSSAGRGELFF
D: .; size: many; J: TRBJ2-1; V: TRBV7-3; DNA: TGTGCCAGCAGCTTCCCCGTCGGGACGGTTTACAATGAGCAGTTCTTC; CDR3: CASSFPVGTVYNEQFF
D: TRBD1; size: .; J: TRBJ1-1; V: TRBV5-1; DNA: TGCGCCAGCAGCTTGGAGGGGACAGGGGGCAGTGGCACTGAAGCTTTCTTT; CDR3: CASSLEGTGGSGTEAFF
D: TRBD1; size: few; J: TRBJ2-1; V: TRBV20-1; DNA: TGCAGTGCTAGAGATGGGGGACAGTCTAATGAGCAGTTCTTC; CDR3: CSARDGGQSNEQFF
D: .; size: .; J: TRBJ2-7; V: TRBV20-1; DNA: TGCAGTGCTAGACTCTCCGGAGCGTCCTACGAGCAGTACTTC; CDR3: CSARLSGASYEQYF
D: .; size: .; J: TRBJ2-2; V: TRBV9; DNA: TGTGCCAGCAGCGGGCCCTATACCGGGGAGCTGTTTTTT; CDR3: CASSGPYTGELFF
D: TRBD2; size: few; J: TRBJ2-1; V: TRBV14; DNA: TGTGCCAGCACCCGGACTAGCGGGGTATACAATGAGCAGTTCTTC; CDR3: CASTRTSGVYNEQFF
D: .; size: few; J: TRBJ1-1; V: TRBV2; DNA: TGTGCCAGCAGTAAGACTCGGGCGGGCACTGAAGCTTTCTTT; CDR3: CASSKTRAGTEAFF